This TCR beta chain was sequenced during a study of monozygotic twins with inflammatory bowel disease (dated by TCRdb to between 2018 and 2020). The study in broad terms: The full study comprised around 28 monozygotic twin pairs: nine German pairs (four IBD-concordant, five IBD-discordant) and 19 IBD-discordant Danish pairs. Each individual had, on average, about 151 000 unique TCRalpha sequences and 181 000 unique TCRbeta sequences available for analysis. The search for disease-associated traits relied mainly on comparing, within discordant pairs, IBD patients with their genetically identical healthy co-twins.

The study at large found these results: The results gave no support for a single strong signal or clonotype linked to IBD. Repertoire similarity did not differ between concordant and discordant twins, which could be due to limited statistical power. Compared with healthy twins, IBD patients had fewer clonotypes in common with other individuals, a difference most pronounced in patients showing signs of disease activity. The analysis was unable to tell apart different T cell subtypes. TCRbeta repertoire diversity, by inverse Simpson index, was decreased in IBD patients compared with their healthy co-twins. Background noise and inter-individual variability may have been introduced into the repertoires by the differing immunosuppressive treatments among patients.

The CDR3 runs 13 residues from the cysteine to the phenylalanine. Only the protein is available. CDR1 and CDR2, looked up from the germline V gene, are SQVTM and ANQGSEA. In regard to this clonotype: Its antigen is still unknown.

The method was 5' RACE. For each TCR library, approximately 3.5 ug of total RNA was used. cDNA was synthesized with SMARTScribe reverse transcriptase in eight separate reactions per sample. During cDNA synthesis, unique molecular identifiers containing a 6-nucleotide sample barcode were introduced by template switching. TCRalpha and TCRbeta cDNA was amplified by two nested PCRs of approximately 17 and 9 cycles, with bead purification after each PCR. Before amplification, cDNA was treated with uracil DNA-glycosylase and purified using the QIAquick PCR purification kit. The second PCR added Illumina TruSeq-compatible adapters along with sample-specific barcodes. TapeStation and Qubit were used to check library quality and concentration, and 5 ng of each library was pooled. Sequencing of the pooled libraries was done on an Illumina HiSeq2500 single-index Rapid Run using custom sequencing primers and 2 x 100 bp reads. Per the authors' processing: UMI-based consensus assembly with MiGEC version 1.2.6 was used to correct PCR and sequencing errors. V(D)J alignment, clonotype assembly and CDR3 extraction were performed with MiXCR version 2.1.1. Gene usage, clonotype sharing and MAIT/NKT TCR abundance were normalised by analysing the top 1000, 10 000 and 20 000 clonotypes per sample. Diversity was computed as the inverse Simpson index with the vegan R package after downsampling to 27 000 UMIs. Paired Mann-Whitney U tests on discordant twin pairs were used, with Benjamini-Hochberg multiple-testing correction. TCRdb reprocessed the reads; each CDR3 protein sequence makes one entry, and DNA is unavailable. These V and J calls originate from TCRdb's pipeline instead of the authors' own analysis. This sample's table carries 200,000 to 250,000 distinct CDR3 sequences. Under 8.5% of the sample lies in the top ten.

A roughly 2.4 ml peripheral blood sample was drawn into PAXgene tubes per donor and stored at -80°C. Without T cell sorting, total RNA was isolated from whole blood using the PAXgene blood miRNA kit on an automated QIAcube. Peripheral blood from monozygotic twin pairs who were concordant or discordant for inflammatory bowel disease underwent deep TCRalpha and TCRbeta repertoire profiling using unique molecular barcoding. Smoking habits were recorded for all twin pairs, and individuals were classified as current, former or never smokers. This sequence was found in a human donor with ulcerative colitis or Crohn's disease, or a healthy co-twin of an affected twin (not recorded which). The chain is assembled from TRBV29-1 and TRBJ1-1. Sequenced: blood. The CDR3 in this case is CSAREGLNTEAFF.